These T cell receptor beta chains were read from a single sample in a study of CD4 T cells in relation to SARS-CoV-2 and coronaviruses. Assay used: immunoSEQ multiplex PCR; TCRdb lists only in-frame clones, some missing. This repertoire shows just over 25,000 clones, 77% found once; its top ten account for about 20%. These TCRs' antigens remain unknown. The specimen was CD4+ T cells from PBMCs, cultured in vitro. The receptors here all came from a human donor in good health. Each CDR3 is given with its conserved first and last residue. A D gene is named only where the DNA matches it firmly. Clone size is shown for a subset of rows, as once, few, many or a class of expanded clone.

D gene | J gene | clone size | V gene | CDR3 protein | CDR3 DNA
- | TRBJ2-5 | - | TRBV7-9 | CASRIMGAVETQYF | TGTGCCAGCAGGATAATGGGAGCTGTGGAGACCCAGTACTTC
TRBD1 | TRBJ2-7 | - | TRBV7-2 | CASSASRDRVYEQYF | TGTGCCAGCAGCGCGTCCCGGGACAGGGTATACGAGCAGTACTTC
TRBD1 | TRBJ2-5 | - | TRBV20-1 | CSARTGETQYF | TGCAGTGCCAGGACAGGAGAGACCCAGTACTTC
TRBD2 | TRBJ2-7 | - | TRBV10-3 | CAIKETAGGPGEQYF | TGTGCCATCAAGGAAACCGCGGGAGGGCCGGGGGAGCAGTACTTC
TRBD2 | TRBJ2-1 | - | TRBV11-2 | CASSLIVLAGVGEQFF | TGTGCCAGCAGTCTTATTGTACTAGCGGGAGTCGGGGAGCAGTTCTTC
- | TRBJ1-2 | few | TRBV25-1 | CASSVPVGQGHGYTF | TGTGCCAGCAGTGTACCCGTCGGGCAGGGGCATGGCTACACCTTC
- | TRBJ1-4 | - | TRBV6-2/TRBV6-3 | CASSYGSDTDEKLFF | TGTGCCAGCAGTTACGGATCGGACACGGATGAAAAACTGTTTTTT
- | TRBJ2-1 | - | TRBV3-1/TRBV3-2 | CASSQVGWGEQFF | TGTGCCAGCAGCCAAGTTGGGTGGGGTGAGCAGTTCTTC
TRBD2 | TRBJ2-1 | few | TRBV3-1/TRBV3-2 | CASSTQRGVGNEQFF | TGTGCCAGCAGCACCCAGCGGGGTGTGGGCAATGAGCAGTTCTTC
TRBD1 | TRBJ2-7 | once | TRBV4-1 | CASSQGDRDNEQYF | TGCGCCAGCAGCCAAGGCGACAGGGATAACGAGCAGTACTTC
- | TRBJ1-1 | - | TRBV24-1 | CATSDGPRLNTEAFF | TGTGCCACCAGTGACGGACCGAGACTGAACACTGAAGCTTTCTTT
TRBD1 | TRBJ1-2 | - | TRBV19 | CASSIGWTGYLANYGYTF | TGTGCCAGTAGTATAGGGTGGACAGGGTATCTAGCTAACTATGGCTACACCTTC
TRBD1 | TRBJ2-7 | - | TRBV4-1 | CASSRGGGTGRYEQYF | TGCGCCAGCAGCCGCGGCGGCGGGACAGGCAGGTACGAGCAGTACTTC
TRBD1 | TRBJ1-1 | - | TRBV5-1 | CASSSLRGVDTEAFF | TGCGCCAGCAGCTCCCTCAGGGGGGTTGACACTGAAGCTTTCTTT
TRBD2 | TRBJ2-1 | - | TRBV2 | CASTGLVSYNEQFF | TGTGCCAGCACGGGACTAGTGTCCTACAATGAGCAGTTCTTC
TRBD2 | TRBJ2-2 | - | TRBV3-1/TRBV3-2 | CASSQVQRGGFGELFF | TGTGCCAGCAGCCAAGTTCAGCGGGGGGGTTTCGGGGAGCTGTTTTTT
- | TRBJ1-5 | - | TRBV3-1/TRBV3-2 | CASSQVVSNQPQHF | TGTGCCAGCAGCCAAGTGGTCAGCAATCAGCCCCAGCATTTT
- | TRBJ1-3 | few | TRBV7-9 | CASSTNRAGNTIYF | TGTGCCAGCAGCACCAACAGGGCTGGAAACACCATATATTTT
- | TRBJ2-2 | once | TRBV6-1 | CASSEAQSVGELFF | TGTGCCAGCAGTGAAGCGCAGTCCGTCGGGGAGCTGTTTTTT
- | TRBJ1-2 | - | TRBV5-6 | CASSFWSEGYTF | TGTGCCAGCAGCTTCTGGTCGGAGGGCTACACCTTC
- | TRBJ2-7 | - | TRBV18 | CASSPLFGSYEQYF | TGTGCCAGCTCACCCCTGTTTGGATCCTACGAGCAGTACTTC
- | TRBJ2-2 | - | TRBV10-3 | CAISLSTGELFF | TGTGCCATCAGCCTGTCAACCGGGGAGCTGTTTTTT
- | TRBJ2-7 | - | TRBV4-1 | CASSNYRDGGSGTYSYEQYF | TGCGCCAGCAGCAATTACCGGGACGGGGGCAGCGGGACCTACTCCTACGAGCAGTACTTC
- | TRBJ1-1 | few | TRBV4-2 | CASSQVERATEAFF | TGTGCCAGCAGCCAAGTGGAGAGGGCAACAGAAGCTTTCTTT
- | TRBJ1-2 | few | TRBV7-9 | CASSLEVGRGYGYTF | TGTGCCAGCAGCTTAGAGGTTGGGAGAGGGTATGGCTACACCTTC
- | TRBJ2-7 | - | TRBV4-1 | CASSQEGPQASYEQYF | TGCGCCAGCAGCCAAGAAGGCCCTCAAGCCTCCTACGAGCAGTACTTC
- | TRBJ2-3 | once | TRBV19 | CASAGTGTRDTQYF | TGTGCCAGCGCCGGGACAGGGACTAGAGATACGCAGTATTTT
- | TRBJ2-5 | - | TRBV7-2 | CASSFEREETQYF | TGTGCCAGCAGCTTCGAAAGGGAAGAGACCCAGTACTTC
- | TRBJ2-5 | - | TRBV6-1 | CASSGRLARGIETQYF | TGTGCCAGCAGTGGCAGGCTAGCGAGGGGGATAGAGACCCAGTACTTC